This T cell receptor (beta chain) was observed in a study of blood T cell repertoires in COVID-19. Study at large: Samples taken during acute and convalescent COVID-19 were collected in the United States, Italy and Spain. T cells, B-cell-depleted T cells, or PBMCs supplied cDNA or gDNA.

TCRdb's copy holds only in-frame clones and misses some; the assay was immunoSEQ multiplex PCR. The sample consists of 200,000 or so clones, about four fifths of them appearing once. V shed 6 bases, J shed 3 bases, and the junction held 9 bases outside the gene matches. Germline V gene data show CDR1 as MNHEY and CDR2 as SMNVEV (reference sequence). The CDR3 covers 15 residues. Sequencing input: PBMCs or T cells enriched from blood (not recorded which). This rearrangement joins TRBV27 to TRBJ2-3, with 7 bases fitting TRBD1. This clonotype was obtained from a middle-aged woman with acute COVID-19. CDR3 sequence: CASSLDRVGTDTQYF. The CDR3 coding sequence is TGTGCCAGCAGCCTAGACAGGGTTGGGACAGATACGCAGTATTTT.